The T cell receptor (beta chain) described here comes from a study of T cell clones after liver transplantation. TCRdb's copy holds only in-frame clones and misses some; the assay was immunoSEQ multiplex PCR. The table records some 120,000 clones, over 75% of them present only once. The ends were cut back, 1 base at V and 6 bases at J, with 9 bases in the middle. This CDR3 is built from 14 residues. Germline CDR1 reads SNHLY; CDR2 reads FYNNEI. Sequences were derived from CD4+ T cells from blood, sampled 12 months after liver transplant. The chain employs TRBV2 and TRBJ2-2; D uncertain. The receptor's source is a human patient who received a liver transplant. Some of the T cells may derive from the graft donor. The CDR3 DNA is TGTGCCAGCAGTGAAGTCCCGGCGGCCGGGGAGCTGTTTTTT. Translating gives CASSEVPAAGELFF.